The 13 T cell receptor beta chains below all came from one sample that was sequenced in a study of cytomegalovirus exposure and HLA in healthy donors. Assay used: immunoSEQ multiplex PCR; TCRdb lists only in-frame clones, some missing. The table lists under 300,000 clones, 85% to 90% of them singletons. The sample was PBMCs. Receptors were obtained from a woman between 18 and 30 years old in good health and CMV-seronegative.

The CDR3 loop reads CSATGGTYNEQFF. In DNA form, the CDR3 reads TGCAGCGCCACAGGGGGCACCTACAATGAGCAGTTCTTC. The chain combines TRBV29-1 with TRBJ2-1; TRBD1 agrees at 9 bases. Germline V lookup: CDR1 SQVTM, CDR2 ANQGSEA. J lost 2 bases, V lost 7 bases, and 3 bases had no gene match. The CDR3 consists of 13 residues.

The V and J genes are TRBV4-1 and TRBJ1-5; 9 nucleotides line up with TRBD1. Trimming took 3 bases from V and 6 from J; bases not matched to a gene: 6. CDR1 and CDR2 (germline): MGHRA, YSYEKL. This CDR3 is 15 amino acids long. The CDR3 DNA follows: TGCGCCAGCAGCCACGCGGGACAGGGCGCTCAGCCCCAGCATTTT. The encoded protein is CASSHAGQGAQPQHF.

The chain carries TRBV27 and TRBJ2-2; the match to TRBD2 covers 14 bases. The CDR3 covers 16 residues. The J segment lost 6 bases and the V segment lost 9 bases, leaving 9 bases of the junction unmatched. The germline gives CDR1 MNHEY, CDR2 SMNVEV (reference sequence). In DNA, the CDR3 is TGTGCCAGTACCGGGACTAGCGGGGGTGTAGCCGGGGAGCTGTTTTTT. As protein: CASTGTSGGVAGELFF.

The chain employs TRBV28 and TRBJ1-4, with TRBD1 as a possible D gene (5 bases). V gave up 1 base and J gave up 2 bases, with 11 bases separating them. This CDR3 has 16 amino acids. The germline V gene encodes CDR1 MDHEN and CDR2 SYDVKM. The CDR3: CASSLFRGKTNEKLFF. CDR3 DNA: TGTGCCAGCAGTTTATTTCGGGGGAAGACTAATGAAAAACTGTTTTTT.

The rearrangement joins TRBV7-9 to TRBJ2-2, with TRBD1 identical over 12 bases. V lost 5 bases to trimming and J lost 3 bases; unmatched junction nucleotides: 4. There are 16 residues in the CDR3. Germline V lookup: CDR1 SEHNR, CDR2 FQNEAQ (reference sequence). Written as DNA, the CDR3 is TGTGCCAGCAGCCTAGGGACAGGGGGCGACACCGGGGAGCTGTTTTTT. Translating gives CASSLGTGGDTGELFF.

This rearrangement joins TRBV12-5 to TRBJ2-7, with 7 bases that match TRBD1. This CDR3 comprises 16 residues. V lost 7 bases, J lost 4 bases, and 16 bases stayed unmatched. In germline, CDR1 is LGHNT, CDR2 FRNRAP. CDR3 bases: TGTGCTAGTGCCGTTCCCCTATCCGGGACAGATTACGAGCAGTACGTC. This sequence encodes CASAVPLSGTDYEQYV.

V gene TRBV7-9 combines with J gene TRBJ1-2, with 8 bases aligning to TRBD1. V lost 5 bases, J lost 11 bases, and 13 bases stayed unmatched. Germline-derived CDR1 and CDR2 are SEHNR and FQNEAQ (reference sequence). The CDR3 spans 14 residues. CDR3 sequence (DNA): TGTGCCAGCAGCACTCACCCGGGACAGGAAGAATACACCTTC. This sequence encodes CASSTHPGQEEYTF.

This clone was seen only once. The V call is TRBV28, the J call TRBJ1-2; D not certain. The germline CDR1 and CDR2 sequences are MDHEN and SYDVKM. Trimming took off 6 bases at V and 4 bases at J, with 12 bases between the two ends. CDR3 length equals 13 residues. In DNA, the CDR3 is TGTGCCAGCAGCTCAGACGGAGGCTATGGCTACACCTTC. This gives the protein CASSSDGGYGYTF.

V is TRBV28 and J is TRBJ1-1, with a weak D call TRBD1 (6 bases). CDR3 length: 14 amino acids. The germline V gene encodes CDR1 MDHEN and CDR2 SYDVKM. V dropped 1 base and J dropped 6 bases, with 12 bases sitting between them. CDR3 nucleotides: TGTGCCAGCAGTTTATATCTCGGGACATCTGAAGCTTTCTTT. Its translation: CASSLYLGTSEAFF. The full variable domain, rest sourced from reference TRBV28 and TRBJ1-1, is DVKVTQSSRYLVKRTGEKVFLECVQDMDHENMFWYRQDPGLGLRLIYFSYDVKMKEKGDIPEGYSVSREKKERFSLILESASTNQTSMYLCASSLYLGTSEAFFGQGTRLTVV.

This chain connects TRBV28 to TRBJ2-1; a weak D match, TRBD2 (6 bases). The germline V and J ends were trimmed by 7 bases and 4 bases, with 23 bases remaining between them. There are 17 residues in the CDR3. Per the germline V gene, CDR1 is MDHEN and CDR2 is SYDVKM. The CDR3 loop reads CASISEPAGLGYNEQFF. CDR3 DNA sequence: TGTGCCAGCATCTCCGAACCGGCGGGGCTCGGGTACAATGAGCAGTTCTTC.

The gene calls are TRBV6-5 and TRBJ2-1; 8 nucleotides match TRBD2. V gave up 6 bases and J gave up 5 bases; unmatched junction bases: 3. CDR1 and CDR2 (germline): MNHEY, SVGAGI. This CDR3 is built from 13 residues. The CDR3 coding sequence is TGTGCCAGCAGGAGCGGGGGCCACAATGAGCAGTTCTTC. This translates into CASRSGGHNEQFF.

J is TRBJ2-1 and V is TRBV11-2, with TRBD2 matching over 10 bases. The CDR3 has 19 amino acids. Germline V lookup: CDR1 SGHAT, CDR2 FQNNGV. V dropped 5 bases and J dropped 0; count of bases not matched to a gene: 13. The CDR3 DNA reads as TGTGCCAGCAGCCCTAGGACTAGCGGAGGGAACAGCTCCTACAATGAGCAGTTCTTC. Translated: CASSPRTSGGNSSYNEQFF. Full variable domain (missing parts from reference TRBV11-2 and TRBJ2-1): EAGVAQSPRYKIIEKRQSVAFWCNPISGHATLYWYQQILGQGPKLLIQFQNNGVVDDSQLPKDRFSAERLKGVDSTLKIQPAKLEDSAVYLCASSPRTSGGNSSYNEQFFGPGTRLTVL.

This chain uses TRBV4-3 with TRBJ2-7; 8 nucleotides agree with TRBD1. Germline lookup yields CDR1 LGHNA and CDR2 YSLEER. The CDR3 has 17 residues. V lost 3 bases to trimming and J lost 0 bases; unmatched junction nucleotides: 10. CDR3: CASSHTTGGGPSYEQYF. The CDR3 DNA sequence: TGCGCCAGCAGCCACACTACAGGGGGAGGCCCCTCCTACGAGCAGTACTTC.